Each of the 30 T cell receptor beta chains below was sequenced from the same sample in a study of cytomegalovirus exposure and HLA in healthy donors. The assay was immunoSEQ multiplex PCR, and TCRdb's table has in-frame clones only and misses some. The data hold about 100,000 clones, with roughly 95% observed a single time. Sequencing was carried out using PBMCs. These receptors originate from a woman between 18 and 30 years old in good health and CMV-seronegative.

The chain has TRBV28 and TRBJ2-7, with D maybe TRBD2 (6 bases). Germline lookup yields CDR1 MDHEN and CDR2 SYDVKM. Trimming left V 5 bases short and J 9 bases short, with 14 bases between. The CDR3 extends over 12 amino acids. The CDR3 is CASSVSGVGQYF. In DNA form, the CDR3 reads TGTGCCAGCAGTGTATCGGGAGTCGGGCAGTACTTC.

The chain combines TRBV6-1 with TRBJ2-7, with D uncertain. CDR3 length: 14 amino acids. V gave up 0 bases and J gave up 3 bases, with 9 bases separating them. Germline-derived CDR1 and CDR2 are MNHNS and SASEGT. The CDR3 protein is CASSEAGEVYEQYF. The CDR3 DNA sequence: TGTGCCAGCAGTGAAGCTGGAGAGGTCTACGAGCAGTACTTC.

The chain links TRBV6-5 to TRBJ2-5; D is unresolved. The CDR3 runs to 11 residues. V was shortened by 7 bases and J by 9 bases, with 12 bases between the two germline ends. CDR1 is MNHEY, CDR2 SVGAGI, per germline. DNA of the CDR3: TGTGCCAGCATCCAGAATAACGCCCAGTACTTC. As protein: CASIQNNAQYF.

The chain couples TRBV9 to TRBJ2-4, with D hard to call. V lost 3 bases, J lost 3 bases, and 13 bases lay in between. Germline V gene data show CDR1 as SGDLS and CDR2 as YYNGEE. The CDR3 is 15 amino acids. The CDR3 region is CASSALAQDKNIQYF. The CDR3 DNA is TGTGCCAGCAGCGCCCTTGCCCAGGACAAAAACATTCAGTACTTC.

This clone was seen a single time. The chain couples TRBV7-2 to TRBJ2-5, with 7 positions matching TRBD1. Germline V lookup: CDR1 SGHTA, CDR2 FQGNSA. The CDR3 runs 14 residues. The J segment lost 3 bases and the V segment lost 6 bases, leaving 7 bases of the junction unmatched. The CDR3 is CASSNRQGKETQYF. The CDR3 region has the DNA TGTGCCAGCAGTAACCGACAGGGTAAAGAGACCCAGTACTTC. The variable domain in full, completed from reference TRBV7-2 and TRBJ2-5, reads GAGVSQSPSNKVTEKGKDVELRCDPISGHTALYWYRQSLGQGLEFLIYFQGNSAPDKSGLPSDRFSAERTGGSVSTLTIQRTQQEDSAVYLCASSNRQGKETQYFGPGTRLLVL.

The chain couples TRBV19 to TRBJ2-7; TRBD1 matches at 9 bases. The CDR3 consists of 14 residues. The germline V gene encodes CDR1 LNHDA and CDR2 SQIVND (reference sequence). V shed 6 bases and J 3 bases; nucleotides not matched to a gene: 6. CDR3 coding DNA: TGTGCCAGTAGCTGGGGACAGGGTGTCTACGAGCAGTACTTC. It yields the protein CASSWGQGVYEQYF.

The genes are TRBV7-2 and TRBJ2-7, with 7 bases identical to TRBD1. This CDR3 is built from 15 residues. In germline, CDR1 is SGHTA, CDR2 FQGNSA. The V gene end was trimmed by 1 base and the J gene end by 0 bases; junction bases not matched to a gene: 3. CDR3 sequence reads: CASSLGDRPSYEQYF. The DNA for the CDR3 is TGTGCCAGCAGCTTAGGGGACAGACCCTCCTACGAGCAGTACTTC.

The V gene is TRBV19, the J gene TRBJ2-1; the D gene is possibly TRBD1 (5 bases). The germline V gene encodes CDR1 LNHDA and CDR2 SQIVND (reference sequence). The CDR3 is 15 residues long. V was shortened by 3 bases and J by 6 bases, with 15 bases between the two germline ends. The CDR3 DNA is TGTGCCAGTAGTATGTATAGGGGAAACGGCAATGAGCAGTTCTTC. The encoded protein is CASSMYRGNGNEQFF.

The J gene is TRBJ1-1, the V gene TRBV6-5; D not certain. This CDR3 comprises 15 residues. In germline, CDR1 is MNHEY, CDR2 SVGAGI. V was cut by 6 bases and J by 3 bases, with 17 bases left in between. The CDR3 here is CASSSNPPVDTEAFF. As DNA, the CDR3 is TGTGCCAGCAGCTCAAACCCTCCGGTGGACACTGAAGCTTTCTTT.

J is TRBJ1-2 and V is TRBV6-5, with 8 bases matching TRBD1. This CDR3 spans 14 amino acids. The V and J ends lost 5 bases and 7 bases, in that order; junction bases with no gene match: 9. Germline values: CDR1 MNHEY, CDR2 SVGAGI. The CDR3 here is CASSPLDREGGYTF. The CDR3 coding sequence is TGTGCCAGCAGTCCCTTGGACAGGGAGGGTGGCTACACCTTC.

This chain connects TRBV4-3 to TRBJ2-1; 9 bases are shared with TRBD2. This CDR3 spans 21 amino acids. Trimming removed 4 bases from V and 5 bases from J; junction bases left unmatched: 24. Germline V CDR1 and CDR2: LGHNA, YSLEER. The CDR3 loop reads CASSPGMFWLAGPRGDNEQFF. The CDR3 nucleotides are TGCGCCAGCAGCCCCGGTATGTTCTGGCTAGCGGGACCCCGAGGGGACAATGAGCAGTTCTTC.

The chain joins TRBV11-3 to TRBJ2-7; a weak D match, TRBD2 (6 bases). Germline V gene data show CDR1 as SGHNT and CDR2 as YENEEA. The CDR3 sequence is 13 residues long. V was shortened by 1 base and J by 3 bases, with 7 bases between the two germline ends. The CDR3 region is CASSLGGNYEQYF. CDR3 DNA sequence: TGTGCCAGCAGCTTAGGCGGGAACTACGAGCAGTACTTC.

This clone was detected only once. As DNA, the CDR3 is TGTGCCAGCAGCTCCCGACTGATCGATACGCAGTATTTT. It codes for CASSSRLIDTQYF. The gene calls are TRBV7-2 and TRBJ2-3; D is unclear. Germline V gene sequence: CDR1 SGHTA, CDR2 FQGNSA. The CDR3 consists of 13 residues. Trimming stripped 4 bases from V and 6 bases from J, with 11 bases between.

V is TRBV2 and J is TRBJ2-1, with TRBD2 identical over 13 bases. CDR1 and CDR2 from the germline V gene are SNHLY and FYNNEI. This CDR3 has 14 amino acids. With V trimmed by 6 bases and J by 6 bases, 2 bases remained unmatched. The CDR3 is CASRGLAGFNEQFF. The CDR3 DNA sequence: TGTGCCAGCAGGGGACTAGCGGGATTCAATGAGCAGTTCTTC.

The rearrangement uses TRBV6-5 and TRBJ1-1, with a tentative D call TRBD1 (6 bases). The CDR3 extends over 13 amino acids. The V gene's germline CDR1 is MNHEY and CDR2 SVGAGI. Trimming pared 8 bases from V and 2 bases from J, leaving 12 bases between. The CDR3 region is CASGMGANTEAFF. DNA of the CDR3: TGTGCCAGCGGAATGGGGGCTAACACTGAAGCTTTCTTT.

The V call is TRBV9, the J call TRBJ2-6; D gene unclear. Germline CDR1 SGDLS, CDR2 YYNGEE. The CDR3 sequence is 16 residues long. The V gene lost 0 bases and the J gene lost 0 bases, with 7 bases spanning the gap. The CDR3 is CASSVGADSGANVLTF. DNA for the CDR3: TGTGCCAGCAGCGTAGGTGCAGACTCTGGGGCCAACGTCCTGACTTTC.

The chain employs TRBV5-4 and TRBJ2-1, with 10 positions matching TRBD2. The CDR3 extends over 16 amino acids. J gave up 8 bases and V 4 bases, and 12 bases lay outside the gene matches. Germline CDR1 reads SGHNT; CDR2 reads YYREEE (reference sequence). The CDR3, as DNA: TGTGCCAGCAGCCGCTTCCTAGCGGGAGTATCTGATGAGCAGTTCTTC. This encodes CASSRFLAGVSDEQFF.

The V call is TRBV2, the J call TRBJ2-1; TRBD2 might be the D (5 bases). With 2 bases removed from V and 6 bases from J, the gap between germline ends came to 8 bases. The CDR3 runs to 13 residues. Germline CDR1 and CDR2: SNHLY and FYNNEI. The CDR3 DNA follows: TGTGCCAGCAGTGAAAAGCGGCTCAATGAGCAGTTCTTC. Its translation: CASSEKRLNEQFF. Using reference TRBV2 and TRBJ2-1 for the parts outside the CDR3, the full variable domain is EPEVTQTPSHQVTQMGQEVILRCVPISNHLYFYWYRQILGQKVEFLVSFYNNEISEKSEIFDDQFSVERPDGSNFTLKIRSTKLEDSAMYFCASSEKRLNEQFFGPGTRLTVL.

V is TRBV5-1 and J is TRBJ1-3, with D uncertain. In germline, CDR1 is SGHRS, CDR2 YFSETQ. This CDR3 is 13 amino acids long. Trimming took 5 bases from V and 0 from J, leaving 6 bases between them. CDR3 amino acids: CASRQTSGNTIYF. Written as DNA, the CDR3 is TGCGCCAGCAGACAAACCTCTGGAAACACCATATATTTT.

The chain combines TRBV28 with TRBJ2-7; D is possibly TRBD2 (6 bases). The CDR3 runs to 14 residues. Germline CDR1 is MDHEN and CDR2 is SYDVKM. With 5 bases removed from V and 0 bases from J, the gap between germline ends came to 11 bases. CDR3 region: CASSKLTSSYEQYF. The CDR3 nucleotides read TGTGCCAGCAGTAAACTGACTAGCTCCTACGAGCAGTACTTC.

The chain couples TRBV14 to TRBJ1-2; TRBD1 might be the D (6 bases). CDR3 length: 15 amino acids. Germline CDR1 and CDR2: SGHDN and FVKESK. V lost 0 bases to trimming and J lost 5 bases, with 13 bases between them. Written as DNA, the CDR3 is TGTGCCAGCAGCCAAGACAGGGGAAGAGGGTATGGCTACACCTTC. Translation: CASSQDRGRGYGYTF. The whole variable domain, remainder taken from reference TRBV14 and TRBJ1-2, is EAGVTQFPSHSVIEKGQTVTLRCDPISGHDNLYWYRRVMGKEIKFLLHFVKESKQDESGMPNNRFLAERTGGTYSTLKVQPAELEDSGVYFCASSQDRGRGYGYTFGSGTRLTVV.

CDR3 in amino acids: CASSQTSGGINEQFF. As DNA, the CDR3 is TGTGCCAGCAGTCAGACTAGCGGGGGGATAAATGAGCAGTTCTTC. The chain joins TRBV25-1 to TRBJ2-1, with TRBD2 matching 13 bases. The CDR3 has 15 amino acids. The V segment lost 5 bases and the J segment 7 bases; nucleotides outside the gene matches: 5. The germline V gene encodes CDR1 MGHDK and CDR2 SYGVNS. The complete variable domain, with remaining parts taken from reference TRBV25-1 and TRBJ2-1, reads EADIYQTPRYLVIGTGKKITLECSQTMGHDKMYWYQQDPGMELHLIHYSYGVNSTEKGDLSSESTVSRIRTEHFPLTLESARPSHTSQYLCASSQTSGGINEQFFGPGTRLTVL.

This CDR3 reads CASRAGDGYTF. The CDR3 DNA sequence: TGTGCCAGCAGGGCAGGGGATGGCTACACCTTC. The chain carries TRBV2 and TRBJ1-2; D might be TRBD1 (6 bases). The CDR3 consists of 11 residues. V lost 6 bases, J lost 6 bases, and 8 bases lay in between. Germline CDR1 and CDR2: SNHLY and FYNNEI.

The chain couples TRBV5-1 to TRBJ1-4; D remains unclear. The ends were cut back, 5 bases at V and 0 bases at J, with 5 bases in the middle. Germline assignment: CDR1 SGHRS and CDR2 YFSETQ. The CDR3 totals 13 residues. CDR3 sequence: CASSRSTNEKLFF. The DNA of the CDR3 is TGCGCCAGCAGTAGATCAACTAATGAAAAACTGTTTTTT. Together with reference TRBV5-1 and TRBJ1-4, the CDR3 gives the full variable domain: KAGVTQTPRYLIKTRGQQVTLSCSPISGHRSVSWYQQTPGQGLQFLFEYFSETQRNKGNFPGRFSGRQFSNSRSEMNVSTLELGDSALYLCASSRSTNEKLFFGSGTQLSVL.

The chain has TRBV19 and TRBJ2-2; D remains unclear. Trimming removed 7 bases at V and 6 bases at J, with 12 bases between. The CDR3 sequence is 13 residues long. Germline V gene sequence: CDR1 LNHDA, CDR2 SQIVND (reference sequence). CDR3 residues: CASNPPSPGELFF. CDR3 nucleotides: TGTGCCAGTAATCCACCGAGTCCCGGGGAGCTGTTTTTT.

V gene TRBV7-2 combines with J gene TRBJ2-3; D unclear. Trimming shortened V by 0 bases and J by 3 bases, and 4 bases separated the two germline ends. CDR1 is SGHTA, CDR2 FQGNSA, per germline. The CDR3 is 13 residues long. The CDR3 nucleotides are TGTGCCAGCAGCTTAGCCGTAACAGATACGCAGTATTTT. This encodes CASSLAVTDTQYF.

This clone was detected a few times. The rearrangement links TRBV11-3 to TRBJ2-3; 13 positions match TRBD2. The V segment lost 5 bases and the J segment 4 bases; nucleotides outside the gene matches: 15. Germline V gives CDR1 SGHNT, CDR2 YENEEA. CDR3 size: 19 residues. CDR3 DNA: TGTGCCAGCAGCCCCGAAAACCCCCGACTAGCGGGGGGCCCAGATACGCAGTATTTT. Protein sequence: CASSPENPRLAGGPDTQYF. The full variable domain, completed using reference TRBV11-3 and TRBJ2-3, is EAGVVQSPRYKIIEKKQPVAFWCNPISGHNTLYWYLQNLGQGPELLIRYENEEAVDDSQLPKDRFSAERLKGVDSTLKIQPAELGDSAVYLCASSPENPRLAGGPDTQYFGPGTRLTVL.

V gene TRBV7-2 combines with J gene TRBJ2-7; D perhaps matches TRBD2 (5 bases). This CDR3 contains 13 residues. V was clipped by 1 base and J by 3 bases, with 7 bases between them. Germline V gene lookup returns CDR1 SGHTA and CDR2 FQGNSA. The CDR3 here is CASSLVEGYEQYF. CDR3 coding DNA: TGTGCCAGCAGCTTAGTTGAGGGCTACGAGCAGTACTTC.

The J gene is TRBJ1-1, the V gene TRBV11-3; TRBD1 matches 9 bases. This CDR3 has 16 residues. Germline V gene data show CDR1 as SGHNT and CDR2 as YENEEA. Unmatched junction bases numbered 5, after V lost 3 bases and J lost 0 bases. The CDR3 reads CASSLRQGVLNTEAFF. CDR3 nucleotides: TGTGCCAGCAGCTTGAGACAGGGGGTCTTGAACACTGAAGCTTTCTTT. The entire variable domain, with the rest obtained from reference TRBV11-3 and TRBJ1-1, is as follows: EAGVVQSPRYKIIEKKQPVAFWCNPISGHNTLYWYLQNLGQGPELLIRYENEEAVDDSQLPKDRFSAERLKGVDSTLKIQPAELGDSAVYLCASSLRQGVLNTEAFFGQGTRLTVV.

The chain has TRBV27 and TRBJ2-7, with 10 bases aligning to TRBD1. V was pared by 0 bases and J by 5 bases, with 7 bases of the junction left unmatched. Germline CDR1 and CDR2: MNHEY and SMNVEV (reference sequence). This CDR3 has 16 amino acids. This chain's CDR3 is CASSLSFGDRGHEQYF. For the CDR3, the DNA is TGTGCCAGCAGTTTATCGTTTGGGGACAGGGGCCACGAGCAGTACTTC.